This T cell receptor (beta chain) appears in the sequencing data of a study of blood T cell repertoires in COVID-19. Study background: Cohort 3 recovery required two negative PCRs, clearance, or symptom resolution. Collection of acute and convalescent COVID-19 samples took place in the United States, Italy and Spain.

Individuals drawn from 24 US areas were about 18 to 90 years old. The V segment lost 2 bases and the J segment 5 bases; nucleotides outside the gene matches: 7. The length of the CDR3 is 16 residues. CDR1 SGHTA and CDR2 FQGNSA come from the germline V gene. Assay: immunoSEQ multiplex PCR; the TCRdb copy retains only in-frame clones and omits some. The repertoire holds about 270,000 clones, with 70% to 90% as singletons. The sample consisted of PBMCs or T cells enriched from blood (not recorded which). The receptor's source is a woman between 55 and 75 years old in a cohort exposed to, infected with or recovered from COVID-19 (not recorded which). The chain employs TRBV7-2 and TRBJ2-3, with 10 nucleotides matching TRBD2. CDR3 nucleotide sequence: TGTGCCAGCAGCTTACGAGCGGGAGGGGCGGTAGATACGCAGTATTTT. Amino acids: CASSLRAGGAVDTQYF.